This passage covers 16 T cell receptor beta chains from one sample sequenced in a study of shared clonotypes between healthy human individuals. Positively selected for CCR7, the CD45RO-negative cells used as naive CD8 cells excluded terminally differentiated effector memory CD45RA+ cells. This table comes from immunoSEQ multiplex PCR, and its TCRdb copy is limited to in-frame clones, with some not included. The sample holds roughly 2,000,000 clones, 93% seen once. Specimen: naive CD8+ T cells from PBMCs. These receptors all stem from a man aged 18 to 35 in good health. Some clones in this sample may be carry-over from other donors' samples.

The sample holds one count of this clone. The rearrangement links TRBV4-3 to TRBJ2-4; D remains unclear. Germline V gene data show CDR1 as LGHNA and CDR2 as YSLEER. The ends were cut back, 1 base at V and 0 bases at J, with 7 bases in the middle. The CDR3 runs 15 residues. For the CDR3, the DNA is TGCGCCAGCAGCCAAGGAAGACTAGCCAAAAACATTCAGTACTTC. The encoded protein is CASSQGRLAKNIQYF.

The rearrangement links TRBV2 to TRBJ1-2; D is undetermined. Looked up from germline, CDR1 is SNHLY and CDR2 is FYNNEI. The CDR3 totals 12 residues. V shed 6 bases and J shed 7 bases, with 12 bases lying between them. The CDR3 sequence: CASSGRRSGYTF. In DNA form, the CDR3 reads TGTGCCAGCAGCGGACGGAGGAGTGGCTACACCTTC.

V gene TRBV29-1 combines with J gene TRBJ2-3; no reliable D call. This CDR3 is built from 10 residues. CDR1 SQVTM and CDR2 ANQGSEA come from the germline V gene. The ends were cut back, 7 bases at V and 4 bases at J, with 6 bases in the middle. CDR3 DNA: TGCAGCGCCACGGCAGATACGCAGTATTTT. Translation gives CSATADTQYF.

CDR3 amino acids: CASSYRAGGSYNEQFF. Here the CDR3 DNA reads TGTGCCAGCAGTTATAGAGCGGGAGGGTCCTACAATGAGCAGTTCTTC. J is TRBJ2-1 and V is TRBV6-6, with 10 bases that match TRBD2. V dropped 3 bases and J dropped 1; count of bases not matched to a gene: 3. This CDR3 has 16 amino acids. Per the germline V gene, CDR1 is MNHNY and CDR2 is SVGAGI (reference sequence).

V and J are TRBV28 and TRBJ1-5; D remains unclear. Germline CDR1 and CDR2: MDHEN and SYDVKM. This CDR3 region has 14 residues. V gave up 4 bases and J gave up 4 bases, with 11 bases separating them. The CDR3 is CASSSKVRNQPQHF. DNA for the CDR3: TGTGCCAGCAGTTCGAAAGTACGAAATCAGCCCCAGCATTTT.

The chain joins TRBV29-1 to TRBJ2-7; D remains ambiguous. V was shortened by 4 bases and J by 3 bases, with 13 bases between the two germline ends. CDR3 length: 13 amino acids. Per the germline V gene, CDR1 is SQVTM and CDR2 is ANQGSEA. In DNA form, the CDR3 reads TGCAGCGTTGTTGAGTTTACCAACTACGAGCAGTACTTC. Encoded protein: CSVVEFTNYEQYF.

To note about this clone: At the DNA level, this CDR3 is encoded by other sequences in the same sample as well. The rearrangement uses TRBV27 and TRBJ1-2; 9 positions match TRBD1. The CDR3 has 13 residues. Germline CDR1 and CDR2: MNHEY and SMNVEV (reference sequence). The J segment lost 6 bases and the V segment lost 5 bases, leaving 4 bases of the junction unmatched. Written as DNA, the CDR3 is TGTGCCAGCAGTAGCCGGGACAGGGATGGCTACACCTTC. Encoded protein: CASSSRDRDGYTF.

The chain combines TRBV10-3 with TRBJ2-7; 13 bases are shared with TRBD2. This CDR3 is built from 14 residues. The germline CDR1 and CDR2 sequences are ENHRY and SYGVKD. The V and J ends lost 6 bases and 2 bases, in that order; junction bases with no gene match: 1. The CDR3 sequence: CAISGTSGAYEQYF. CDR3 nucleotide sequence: TGTGCCATCAGCGGGACTAGCGGGGCCTACGAGCAGTACTTC.

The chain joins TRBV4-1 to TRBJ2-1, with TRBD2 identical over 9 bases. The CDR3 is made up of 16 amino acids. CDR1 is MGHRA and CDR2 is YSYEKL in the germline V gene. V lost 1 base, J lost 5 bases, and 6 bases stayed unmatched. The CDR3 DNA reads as TGCGCCAGCAGCCAAGTAAGGGTAGCGGGGGACAATGAGCAGTTCTTC. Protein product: CASSQVRVAGDNEQFF.

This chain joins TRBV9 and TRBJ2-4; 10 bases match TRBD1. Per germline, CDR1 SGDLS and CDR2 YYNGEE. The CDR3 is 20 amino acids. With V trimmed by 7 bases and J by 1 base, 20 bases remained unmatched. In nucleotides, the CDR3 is TGTGCCAGCGCCGATCCCAGGGACAGGGGACTAGGGGTGGCCAAAAACATTCAGTACTTC. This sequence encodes CASADPRDRGLGVAKNIQYF.

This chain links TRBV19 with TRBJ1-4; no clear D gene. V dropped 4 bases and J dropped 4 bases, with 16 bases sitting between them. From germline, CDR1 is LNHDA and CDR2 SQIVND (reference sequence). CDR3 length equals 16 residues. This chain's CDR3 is CASSTVVGVLNEKLFF. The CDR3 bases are TGTGCCAGTAGTACCGTGGTCGGGGTCCTTAATGAAAAACTGTTTTTT.

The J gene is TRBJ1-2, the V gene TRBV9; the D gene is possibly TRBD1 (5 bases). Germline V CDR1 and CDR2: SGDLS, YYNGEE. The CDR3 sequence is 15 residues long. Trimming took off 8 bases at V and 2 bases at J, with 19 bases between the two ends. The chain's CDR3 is CASSSVGPLNYGYTF. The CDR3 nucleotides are TGTGCCAGTTCCTCGGTGGGGCCGCTGAACTATGGCTACACCTTC.

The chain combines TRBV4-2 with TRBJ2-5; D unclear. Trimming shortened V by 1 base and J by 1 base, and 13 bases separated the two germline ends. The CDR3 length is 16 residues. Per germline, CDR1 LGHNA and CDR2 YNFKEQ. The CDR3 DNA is TGTGCCAGCAGCCAAGCGATAACGGAGACCCAAGAGACCCAGTACTTC. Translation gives CASSQAITETQETQYF.

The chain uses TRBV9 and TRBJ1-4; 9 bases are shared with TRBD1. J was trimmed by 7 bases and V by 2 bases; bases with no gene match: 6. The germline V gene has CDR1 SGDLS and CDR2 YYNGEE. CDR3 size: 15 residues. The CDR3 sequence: CASSVEQGAFEKLFF. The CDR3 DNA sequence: TGTGCCAGCAGCGTGGAACAGGGGGCTTTTGAAAAACTGTTTTTT.

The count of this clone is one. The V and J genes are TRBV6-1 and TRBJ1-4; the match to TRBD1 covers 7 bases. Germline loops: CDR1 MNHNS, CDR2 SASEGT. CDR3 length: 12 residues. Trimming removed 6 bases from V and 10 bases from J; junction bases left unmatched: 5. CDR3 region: CASRQGGGKLFF. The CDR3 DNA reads TGTGCCAGCAGGCAGGGGGGGGGAAAACTGTTTTTT.

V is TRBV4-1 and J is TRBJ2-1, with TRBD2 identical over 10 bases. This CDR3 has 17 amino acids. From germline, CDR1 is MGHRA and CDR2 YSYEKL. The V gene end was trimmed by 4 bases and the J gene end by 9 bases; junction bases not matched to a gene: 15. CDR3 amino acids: CASSLYDRTSGTGEQFF. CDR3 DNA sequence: TGCGCCAGCAGCCTGTACGATAGGACTAGCGGTACCGGTGAGCAGTTCTTC.